This TCR beta chain appears in the sequencing data of a study of beta chain features in type 1 diabetes. The study, taken as a whole, reports: Although PCR might favor shorter templates, it would do so equally in patients and controls. A cDNA-based sequencing approach could over-represent cells with high TCR expression. When Type 1 diabetes patients were examined, their TCRB CDR3s proved moderately but significantly shorter in all four CD4+ subsets. Still unanswered here is whether HLA type influences TCRB rearrangement.

Expressed TCRB transcripts were sequenced, since all the RNA that had been isolated was reverse transcribed. The table came from immunoSEQ multiplex PCR; TCRdb's copy has only in-frame clones and leaves some out. The sample consists of roughly 140,000 clones, approximately 52% of them appearing once. In the case of this clone: Its antigen is unknown.

This receptor was identified in a man aged 18 to 30 in good health. Sequenced sample: Tregs from blood.

The CDR3 loop is CASSVGLEASEQYF. The CDR3 DNA is TGTGCCAGCAGCGTAGGACTAGAGGCGAGCGAGCAGTACTTC. The chain has TRBV9 and TRBJ2-7; D might be TRBD2 (6 bases). This CDR3 is 14 amino acids long. V dropped 0 bases and J dropped 6 bases, with 13 bases sitting between them. Germline assignment: CDR1 SGDLS and CDR2 YYNGEE.